This T cell receptor (beta chain) was recovered during a study of blood T cell dynamics during melanoma immunotherapy. Study context: Metastatic melanoma patients received first-line pembrolizumab or nivolumab plus ipilimumab. Study-wide results and caveats: It remained unknown if the driving T cell clones were melanoma-specific.

The data were produced by immunoSEQ multiplex PCR, yet TCRdb's version contains in-frame clones alone and is incomplete. The sample comprises around 20,000 clones, approximately 90% of which are singletons, and about 6.8% rests with the top ten. A word on this clone: What it binds is unknown.

Stated time point: week 3, after first cycle of checkpoint inhibitor. Apart from a couple of fast progressors, RECIST 1.1 response was judged 12 weeks post-infusion. This sequence was found in a human donor with melanoma. The material sequenced was blood, taken from a patient treated with checkpoint blockade.

Written as DNA, the CDR3 is TGTGCCAGCAGCTTTGGACTAGCGGGAGGGGGTTATGAGCAGTTCTTC. It yields the protein CASSFGLAGGGYEQFF. The chain combines TRBV7-6 with TRBJ2-1; TRBD2 aligns across 15 bases. V lost 3 bases and J lost 8; bases outside the gene matches: 5. In germline, CDR1 is SGHVS, CDR2 FNYEAQ. This CDR3 comprises 16 residues.